These 6 T cell receptor beta chains came from one sample sequenced in a study of T cell responses to AZD1222 COVID-19 vaccine. Produced via immunoSEQ multiplex PCR; TCRdb's table is partial and in-frame only. The table lists 150,000 to 200,000 clones, 90% of them singletons, with about 6% in the top ten. The sample here was peripheral blood, taken 28 days after the second AZD1222 dose. The receptors here all came from an adult who received the AZD1222 COVID-19 vaccine.

This clone has a single count. The chain recombines TRBV3-1 (or the pseudogene TRBV3-2) with TRBJ1-6, with TRBD1 matching 7 bases. From germline, CDR1 is LGHDT and CDR2 YNNKEL (reference sequence). This CDR3 comprises 14 residues. V lost 4 bases and J lost 4; bases outside the gene matches: 1. The CDR3 protein is CASSLGQYNSPLHF. In nucleotides, the CDR3 is TGTGCCAGCAGCCTGGGACAGTATAATTCACCCCTCCACTTT.

The chain couples TRBV10-1 to TRBJ2-2; D is ambiguous. Germline V CDR1 and CDR2: WNHNN, SYGVQD (reference sequence). Between the trimmed V and J ends, which lost 7 bases and 0 bases, there was a span of 6 bases. CDR3 length equals 13 residues. CDR3 sequence reads: CASTGPNTGELFF. The CDR3 DNA follows: TGCGCCAGCACGGGCCCGAACACCGGGGAGCTGTTTTTT.

This clone is a singleton in its sample. V gene TRBV14 combines with J gene TRBJ1-2; tentatively, D is TRBD1 (6 bases). Between the trimmed V and J ends, which lost 0 bases and 4 bases, there was a span of 6 bases. CDR3 length: 13 amino acids. Germline assignment: CDR1 SGHDN and CDR2 FVKESK. The CDR3 sequence is CASSQDRGYGYTF. The CDR3 DNA is TGTGCCAGCAGCCAAGACAGGGGCTATGGCTACACCTTC.

This clone showed up just once. CDR3 protein: CASSQEHPGLAGGSYEQYF. The CDR3, as DNA: TGCGCCAGCAGCCAAGAGCACCCGGGACTAGCGGGAGGAAGCTACGAGCAGTACTTC. The chain links TRBV4-3 to TRBJ2-7; TRBD2 agrees at 15 bases. The CDR3 spans 19 residues. Germline CDR1 and CDR2: LGHNA and YSLEER. V trimming: 0 bases; J trimming: 3 bases; junction bases outside the gene matches: 9.

This clone was recorded once. V and J are TRBV7-3 and TRBJ2-3; no definite D call. V lost 0 bases to trimming and J lost 5 bases, with 9 bases between them. Germline CDR1 reads SGHTA; CDR2 reads FQGTGA. The CDR3 length is 14 residues. The CDR3 region has the DNA TGTGCCAGCAGCTTAACCCATGTTGGAGATACGCAGTATTTT. Encoded protein: CASSLTHVGDTQYF.

V usage is TRBV7-9 and J usage is TRBJ1-3; D perhaps matches TRBD1 (5 bases). V was shortened by 1 base and J by 2 bases, with 15 bases between the two germline ends. Per germline, CDR1 SEHNR and CDR2 FQNEAQ (reference sequence). The CDR3 is 17 residues long. The CDR3 sequence: CASSLVGARTTGNTIYF. CDR3 DNA: TGTGCCAGCAGCTTAGTTGGGGCCAGGACTACTGGAAACACCATATATTTT.